The 12 T cell receptor beta chains given below trace back to one sample, sequenced in a study of T-cell memory formation after mild COVID-19. TCRdb called the 5' RACE reads again in MiXCR, with one record for every CDR3 protein. The sample records about 340,000 distinct CDR3 sequences, 14% being singletons. The sample comprised PBMCs or a T cell subset sorted from them (not recorded which). The receptors here all came from a man in his late teens or twenties who had mild COVID-19 (a few samples of this study predate the infection). Cell type and time point are not known.

This clonotype has just a few counts. The CDR3, as DNA: TGTGCCAGCAGTGTATCGGCCTGGGACGAGCAGTACGTC. This translates into CASSVSAWDEQYV. The chain links TRBV6-1 to TRBJ2-7, with D hard to call. Germline assignment: CDR1 MNHNS and CDR2 SASEGT. Trimming left V 4 bases short and J 5 bases short, with 12 bases between. This CDR3 is built from 13 residues.

This clonotype was seen a handful of times. This chain joins TRBV5-1 and TRBJ2-5, with 9 bases aligning to TRBD2. Germline trimming cut 4 bases from V and 5 bases from J; bases unmatched to any gene: 9. Per the germline V gene, CDR1 is SGHRS and CDR2 is YFSETQ. This CDR3 is built from 15 residues. The CDR3 DNA follows: TGCGCCAGCAGCACTCTTAGCGGGGGCCCTGAGACCCAGTACTTC. Translation gives CASSTLSGGPETQYF.

A few counts support this clonotype. The chain joins TRBV6-5 to TRBJ2-1, with D tentatively TRBD2 (6 bases). Germline V gene lookup returns CDR1 MNHEY and CDR2 SVGAGI. Trimming took 8 bases from V and 9 from J, leaving 11 bases between them. The CDR3 is 11 residues long. The CDR3 coding sequence is TGTGCCAGCTATCTGGGGGGTGAGCAGTTCTTC. Translation: CASYLGGEQFF.

The chain has TRBV5-1 and TRBJ1-3; TRBD1 is a possible D gene (6 bases). V was shortened by 4 bases and J by 0 bases, with 14 bases between the two germline ends. This CDR3 contains 16 residues. Germline lookup yields CDR1 SGHRS and CDR2 YFSETQ. The CDR3 DNA reads as TGCGCCAGCAGCCTCAGGGGCTTCTCCTCTGGAAACACCATATATTTT. This translates into CASSLRGFSSGNTIYF.

The chain employs TRBV9 and TRBJ1-1; D remains unclear. The V and J ends lost 4 bases and 11 bases respectively, with 18 bases between them. In germline, CDR1 is SGDLS, CDR2 YYNGEE. The CDR3 has 13 residues. The CDR3 sequence is CASSPRANLQAFF. CDR3 sequence (DNA): TGTGCCAGCAGCCCGCGGGCGAACCTTCAGGCTTTCTTT.

J is TRBJ2-2 and V is TRBV6-5, with D possibly being TRBD2 (6 bases). From germline, CDR1 is MNHEY and CDR2 SVGAGI. The V gene lost 5 bases and the J gene lost 5 bases, with 9 bases spanning the gap. CDR3 size: 13 residues. DNA of the CDR3: TGTGCCAGCAGTGGACGGGGGACCGGGGAGCTGTTTTTT. Translated: CASSGRGTGELFF.

This clonotype was recorded many times. The chain uses TRBV7-2 and TRBJ2-4, with D possibly matching TRBD2 (7 bases). V lost 3 bases and J lost 9, with 15 bases in between. The CDR3 contains 14 residues. The germline CDR1 and CDR2 sequences are SGHTA and FQGNSA. Here the CDR3 DNA reads TGTGCCAGCAGCTTTAGGGGGGGGAATGGCATTCAGTACTTC. This codes for CASSFRGGNGIQYF.

This sequence joins TRBV6-5 and TRBJ1-2, with D unresolved. Germline CDR1 MNHEY, CDR2 SVGAGI. CDR3 length: 14 amino acids. Trimming stripped 2 bases from V and 4 bases from J, with 11 bases between. CDR3 bases: TGTGCCAGCAGTTACCGGCCAGGCAGCTATGGCTACACCTTC. Residues: CASSYRPGSYGYTF.

This clonotype was detected ten times or more. This sequence joins TRBV4-1 and TRBJ2-5; no definite D call. The CDR3 is 16 residues long. Trimming left V 1 base short and J 5 bases short, with 17 bases between. Per the germline V gene, CDR1 is MGHRA and CDR2 is YSYEKL. This CDR3 is CASSQGLTTARETQYF. The CDR3 nucleotides read TGCGCCAGCAGCCAAGGTCTAACAACGGCCCGGGAGACCCAGTACTTC.

This clonotype was observed a few times. The gene calls are TRBV5-1 and TRBJ1-4; 7 nucleotides agree with TRBD1. CDR3 length: 14 amino acids. Looked up from germline, CDR1 is SGHRS and CDR2 is YFSETQ. Germline trimming cut 7 bases from V and 7 bases from J; bases unmatched to any gene: 10. This chain's CDR3 is CASRGDSFSEKLFF. The CDR3 nucleotides are TGCGCCAGCCGCGGGGACAGCTTCAGTGAAAAACTGTTTTTT.

This clonotype showed up many times. V is TRBV4-3 and J is TRBJ2-6; TRBD1 might be the D (5 bases). Germline V gene lookup returns CDR1 LGHNA and CDR2 YSLEER. The CDR3 is 15 residues long. V was pared by 4 bases and J by 1 base, with 8 bases between. CDR3 coding DNA: TGCGCCAGCAGCCGTCAGGGTTCTGGGGCCAACGTCCTGACTTTC. Its translation: CASSRQGSGANVLTF.

This clonotype appeared many times. Mismatch with germline at one junction end may stem from a read error. V is TRBV12-3 or TRBV12-4 and J is TRBJ1-1; 10 bases are shared with TRBD1. This CDR3 is 13 amino acids long. CDR3 sequence reads: CASNLGTGVGAFF. The CDR3 DNA is TGTGCCAGCAATTTAGGGACAGGGGTCGGCGCTTTCTTT.